Below, 32 T cell receptor beta chains from the same sample are listed, as sequenced in a study of cytomegalovirus exposure and HLA in healthy donors. 13 Jbeta primers and 60 Vbeta primers were used for the PCR. Sequencing was performed with immunoSEQ multiplex PCR; in TCRdb, only in-frame clones are kept and a portion is missing. The data show about 82,000 clones, under 80% seen once. Source material: PBMCs. These receptors were taken from a human donor in good health.

V usage is TRBV7-9 and J usage is TRBJ1-1, with TRBD1 matching over 12 bases. The CDR3 has 15 amino acids. J gave up 1 base and V 4 bases, and 1 base lay outside the gene matches. CDR1 is SEHNR, CDR2 FQNEAQ, per germline (reference sequence). CDR3 loop: CASSSGQGANTEAFF. The DNA of the CDR3 is TGTGCCAGCAGCTCGGGACAGGGGGCGAACACTGAAGCTTTCTTT. The full variable domain, rest sourced from reference TRBV7-9 and TRBJ1-1, is DTGVSQNPRHKITKRGQNVTFRCDPISEHNRLYWYRQTLGQGPEFLTYFQNEAQLEKSRLLSDRFSAERPKGSFSTLEIQRTEQGDSAMYLCASSSGQGANTEAFFGQGTRLTVV.

This clone turned up a few times. This chain joins TRBV7-2 and TRBJ1-1; 8 nucleotides line up with TRBD1. Trimming at V came to 5 bases and at J to 0 bases, leaving 5 bases not matched to a gene. The CDR3 runs 15 residues. Germline assignment: CDR1 SGHTA and CDR2 FQGNSA. The CDR3 DNA follows: TGTGCCAGCAGCCCCTCAGGGGGCCTGAACACTGAAGCTTTCTTT. Amino acid sequence: CASSPSGGLNTEAFF.

V gene TRBV10-1 combines with J gene TRBJ2-2, with TRBD2 identical over 15 bases. V shed 0 bases, J shed 3 bases, and the junction held 2 bases outside the gene matches. Germline-derived CDR1 and CDR2 are WNHNN and SYGVQD (reference sequence). The CDR3 is 18 amino acids. The CDR3 spells CASSESGLAGGHTGELFF. For the CDR3, the DNA is TGCGCCAGCAGTGAGTCGGGACTAGCGGGGGGACACACCGGGGAGCTGTTTTTT.

J is TRBJ1-1 and V is TRBV7-9; maybe TRBD1 (5 bases). Trimming stripped 4 bases from V and 6 bases from J, with 9 bases between. There are 12 residues in the CDR3. Germline V gives CDR1 SEHNR, CDR2 FQNEAQ (reference sequence). CDR3 amino acids: CASSSQVPEAFF. The DNA of the CDR3 is TGTGCCAGCAGCTCACAGGTCCCTGAAGCTTTCTTT.

This sequence joins TRBV5-4 and TRBJ2-2; 14 positions agree with TRBD2. The CDR3 is made up of 17 amino acids. The V gene end was trimmed by 4 bases and the J gene end by 0 bases; junction bases not matched to a gene: 2. Germline lookup yields CDR1 SGHNT and CDR2 YYREEE (reference sequence). CDR3 loop: CASSRTSGGTNTGELFF. The CDR3 bases are TGTGCCAGCAGCCGGACTAGCGGGGGGACGAACACCGGGGAGCTGTTTTTT. Variable domain in full (rest from reference TRBV5-4 and TRBJ2-2): ETGVTQSPTHLIKTRGQQVTLRCSSQSGHNTVSWYQQALGQGPQFIFQYYREEENGRGNFPPRFSGLQFPNYSSELNVNALELDDSALYLCASSRTSGGTNTGELFFGEGSRLTVL.

J is TRBJ1-2 and V is TRBV18, with no clear D. The CDR3 has 13 amino acids. V was trimmed by 3 bases and J by 6 bases, leaving 11 bases between them. Germline CDR1 and CDR2: KGHSH and LQKENI. The chain's CDR3 is CASSPGRDDGYTF. The CDR3 nucleotides read TGTGCCAGCTCACCTGGGAGGGATGATGGCTACACCTTC.

This chain joins TRBV5-4 and TRBJ1-2; D remains unclear. V lost 0 bases and J lost 2, with 5 bases in between. CDR1 is SGHNT, CDR2 YYREEE, per germline (reference sequence). This CDR3 is built from 13 residues. For the CDR3, the DNA is TGTGCCAGCAGCTTGGAACAGAACTATGGCTACACCTTC. This encodes CASSLEQNYGYTF.

This clone was detected only once. The gene calls are TRBV7-9 and TRBJ2-7; D may be TRBD2 (5 bases). V lost 1 base to trimming and J lost 6 bases, with 13 bases between them. Per the germline V gene, CDR1 is SEHNR and CDR2 is FQNEAQ (reference sequence). The CDR3 sequence is 14 residues long. For the CDR3, the DNA is TGTGCCAGCAGCTTAGTGGCTAGCTGGGCCGAGCAGTACTTC. It encodes CASSLVASWAEQYF.

The chain employs TRBV27 and TRBJ2-1; no clear D. CDR3 size: 14 residues. The germline V gene encodes CDR1 MNHEY and CDR2 SMNVEV (reference sequence). Trimming took 10 bases from V and 0 from J, leaving 13 bases between them. The CDR3 DNA follows: TGTGCCACCGCAAGTCGGTACTCCTACAATGAGCAGTTCTTC. As protein: CATASRYSYNEQFF.

The chain combines TRBV27 with TRBJ1-5, with 7 bases fitting TRBD1. This CDR3 is built from 14 residues. After removal of 3 bases from V and 5 bases from J, the junction contained 4 bases not matched to a gene. Germline V gives CDR1 MNHEY, CDR2 SMNVEV (reference sequence). CDR3 loop: CASSFRQGYQPQHF. The CDR3 bases are TGTGCCAGCAGTTTTCGACAGGGCTATCAGCCCCAGCATTTT.

The gene calls are TRBV11-2 and TRBJ1-3; TRBD1 might be the D (5 bases). V lost 3 bases to trimming and J lost 5 bases, with 17 bases between them. The CDR3 has 16 amino acids. Per the germline V gene, CDR1 is SGHAT and CDR2 is FQNNGV. As DNA, the CDR3 is TGTGCCAGCAGCTTGTCTGGGCGGCAGGGTAGAAACACCATATATTTT. Translated, it gives CASSLSGRQGRNTIYF.

V is TRBV30 and J is TRBJ1-6, with D hard to call. The CDR3 runs 13 residues. Germline loops: CDR1 GTSNPN, CDR2 SVGIG (reference sequence). V lost 0 bases, J lost 8 bases, and 8 bases lay in between. For the CDR3, the DNA is TGTGCCTGGAGTGTAAGCGGGTATTCACCCCTCCACTTT. Translation gives CAWSVSGYSPLHF. The whole variable domain, remainder taken from reference TRBV30 and TRBJ1-6, is SQTIHQWPATLVQPVGSPLSLECTVEGTSNPNLYWYRQAAGRGLQLLFYSVGIGQISSEVPQNLSASRPQDRQFILSSKKLLLSDSGFYLCAWSVSGYSPLHFGNGTRLTVT.

V gene TRBV30 combines with J gene TRBJ2-7; tentatively, D is TRBD1 (6 bases). The germline gives CDR1 GTSNPN, CDR2 SVGIG (reference sequence). Trimming pared 4 bases from V and 3 bases from J, leaving 16 bases between. This CDR3 region has 14 residues. CDR3 in amino acids: CAWTAGAGYYEQYF. The CDR3 DNA reads TGTGCCTGGACGGCAGGGGCCGGTTACTACGAGCAGTACTTC.

The chain employs TRBV6-5 and TRBJ1-2; D is possibly TRBD1 (6 bases). The CDR3 covers 15 residues. The ends were cut back, 6 bases at V and 2 bases at J, with 16 bases in the middle. The germline V gene encodes CDR1 MNHEY and CDR2 SVGAGI. The CDR3 nucleotides are TGTGCCAGCAGCCGAGAAACAGGGTTGAACTATGGCTACACCTTC. Translating it yields CASSRETGLNYGYTF.

The V gene is TRBV5-4, the J gene TRBJ2-7, with 10 bases fitting TRBD1. J gave up 4 bases and V 5 bases, and 9 bases lay outside the gene matches. There are 15 residues in the CDR3. The germline V gene has CDR1 SGHNT and CDR2 YYREEE (reference sequence). The CDR3 DNA reads TGTGCCAGCAGTTCCGACAGGGGGCGCGGGTACGAGCAGTACTTC. Protein sequence: CASSSDRGRGYEQYF.

This rearrangement joins TRBV28 to TRBJ1-1; D not resolved. This CDR3 spans 12 amino acids. Trimming removed 6 bases at V and 4 bases at J, with 9 bases between. CDR1 and CDR2 (germline): MDHEN, SYDVKM. The CDR3 loop is CASRSHGTEAFF. CDR3 coding DNA: TGTGCCAGCAGGTCCCACGGCACTGAAGCTTTCTTT.

This clone showed up just a few times. The V call is TRBV7-6, the J call TRBJ2-1; TRBD1 agrees at 9 bases. V shed 3 bases, J shed 6 bases, and the junction held 6 bases outside the gene matches. The CDR3 length is 15 residues. The germline V gene encodes CDR1 SGHVS and CDR2 FNYEAQ. The CDR3 coding sequence is TGTGCCAGCAGCTTCGCCGGGACAGGGCTCAATGAGCAGTTCTTC. The encoded protein is CASSFAGTGLNEQFF.

This clone was seen just once. The chain uses TRBV5-1 and TRBJ2-7; D might be TRBD1 (5 bases). V was trimmed by 2 bases and J by 0 bases, leaving 12 bases between them. Germline values: CDR1 SGHRS, CDR2 YFSETQ. This CDR3 contains 15 residues. The CDR3 protein is CASSLGDPSSYEQYF. In nucleotides, the CDR3 is TGCGCCAGCAGCTTAGGGGATCCAAGCTCCTACGAGCAGTACTTC. The variable domain in full, completed from reference TRBV5-1 and TRBJ2-7, reads KAGVTQTPRYLIKTRGQQVTLSCSPISGHRSVSWYQQTPGQGLQFLFEYFSETQRNKGNFPGRFSGRQFSNSRSEMNVSTLELGDSALYLCASSLGDPSSYEQYFGPGTRLTVT.

The chain's CDR3 is CASSLRTGNTGELFF. CDR3 nucleotide sequence: TGCGCCAGCAGCCTCCGGACAGGGAACACCGGGGAGCTGTTTTTT. V usage is TRBV4-1 and J usage is TRBJ2-2; 7 nucleotides align to TRBD1. The V gene's germline CDR1 is MGHRA and CDR2 YSYEKL. V shed 4 bases and J 1 base; nucleotides not matched to a gene: 3. The CDR3 runs 15 residues.

The V call is TRBV2, the J call TRBJ2-5; 7 nucleotides line up with TRBD1. Germline CDR1 reads SNHLY; CDR2 reads FYNNEI. The CDR3 covers 13 residues. V lost 1 base and J lost 7; bases outside the gene matches: 3. CDR3 loop: CASSEEGAGTQYF. The CDR3 nucleotides read TGTGCCAGCAGTGAAGAGGGGGCAGGGACCCAGTACTTC. The full variable domain, its missing parts supplied by reference TRBV2 and TRBJ2-5, is EPEVTQTPSHQVTQMGQEVILRCVPISNHLYFYWYRQILGQKVEFLVSFYNNEISEKSEIFDDQFSVERPDGSNFTLKIRSTKLEDSAMYFCASSEEGAGTQYFGPGTRLLVL.

V is TRBV9 and J is TRBJ2-3; D ambiguous. This CDR3 is built from 13 residues. Trimming pared 0 bases from V and 6 bases from J, leaving 8 bases between. Germline CDR1 and CDR2: SGDLS and YYNGEE. The CDR3 DNA sequence: TGTGCCAGCAGCGTAGACAGCCCCGATACGCAGTATTTT. Its translation: CASSVDSPDTQYF.

The CDR3 DNA is TGTGCCAGCAGCCCCTCAGGGGCCCGGAACACTGAAGCTTTCTTT. Residues: CASSPSGARNTEAFF. The rearrangement uses TRBV6-4 and TRBJ1-1, with a tentative D call TRBD1 (6 bases). Germline CDR1 is MRHNA and CDR2 is SNTAGT. The CDR3 is 15 amino acids. V was trimmed by 6 bases and J by 1 base, leaving 15 bases between them.

This rearrangement joins TRBV9 to TRBJ2-3; 9 bases line up with TRBD2. The trim removed 0 bases at V and 3 bases at J, leaving 5 bases unmatched. The germline V gene has CDR1 SGDLS and CDR2 YYNGEE. The CDR3 runs 16 residues. The CDR3 DNA sequence: TGTGCCAGCAGCGTAGCTGCGGGGGGGCCTACAGATACGCAGTATTTT. This encodes CASSVAAGGPTDTQYF. Using reference TRBV9 and TRBJ2-3 for the parts outside the CDR3, the full variable domain is DSGVTQTPKHLITATGQRVTLRCSPRSGDLSVYWYQQSLDQGLQFLIQYYNGEERAKGNILERFSAQQFPDLHSELNLSSLELGDSALYFCASSVAAGGPTDTQYFGPGTRLTVL.

This clone occurred once. This chain links TRBV7-6 with TRBJ1-1; D not certain. The V end was cut by 4 bases, the J end by 0 bases, with 6 bases between. CDR3 size: 13 residues. In germline, CDR1 is SGHVS, CDR2 FNYEAQ. The CDR3 protein is CASSSNMNTEAFF. The CDR3 DNA sequence: TGTGCCAGCAGCTCAAACATGAACACTGAAGCTTTCTTT.

This clone was detected a few times. The V call is TRBV6-1, the J call TRBJ1-1; no reliable D call. The germline V gene encodes CDR1 MNHNS and CDR2 SASEGT. The CDR3 loop spans 11 amino acids. The V end lost 3 bases, the J end lost 11 bases, and 10 bases lay between the germline ends. For the CDR3, the DNA is TGTGCCAGCAGTGACCTCAGGAGGGCTTTCTTT. Residues: CASSDLRRAFF.

This clone showed up just once. The chain employs TRBV15 and TRBJ2-7, with 7 bases aligning to TRBD1. The trim removed 4 bases at V and 2 bases at J, leaving 5 bases unmatched. This CDR3 has 14 residues. CDR1 is LNHNV and CDR2 is YYDKDF in the germline V gene (reference sequence). CDR3 coding DNA: TGTGCCACCAGCACCCCGGGGACAGCCTACGAGCAGTACTTC. Translation: CATSTPGTAYEQYF. Together with reference TRBV15 and TRBJ2-7, the CDR3 gives the full variable domain: DAMVIQNPRYQVTQFGKPVTLSCSQTLNHNVMYWYQQKSSQAPKLLFHYYDKDFNNEADTPDNFQSRRPNTSFCFLDIRSPGLGDTAMYLCATSTPGTAYEQYFGPGTRLTVT.

The CDR3 protein is CASSLTTGNYEQYF. The CDR3 coding sequence is TGTGCCAGCAGTTTAACGACAGGGAACTACGAGCAGTACTTC. V gene TRBV7-6 combines with J gene TRBJ2-7; 7 bases line up with TRBD1. Germline values: CDR1 SGHVS, CDR2 FNYEAQ. V dropped 6 bases and J dropped 3; count of bases not matched to a gene: 8. The CDR3 is 14 residues long.

The chain couples TRBV5-4 to TRBJ2-3; D might be TRBD1 (6 bases). V was cut by 2 bases and J by 1 base, with 8 bases left in between. Germline V gene data show CDR1 as SGHNT and CDR2 as YYREEE (reference sequence). CDR3 size: 14 residues. The CDR3 DNA reads TGTGCCAGCAGCTTACGACAGGGCACAGATACGCAGTATTTT. Its translation is CASSLRQGTDTQYF.

V gene TRBV13 combines with J gene TRBJ2-7; 9 bases match TRBD1. The V gene end was trimmed by 5 bases and the J gene end by 6 bases; junction bases not matched to a gene: 8. Germline loops: CDR1 PRHDT, CDR2 FYEKMQ (reference sequence). The CDR3 contains 14 residues. The CDR3 loop is CASSPGQGRGEQYF. CDR3 DNA sequence: TGTGCCAGCAGCCCTGGACAGGGGAGAGGCGAGCAGTACTTC. Together with reference TRBV13 and TRBJ2-7, the CDR3 gives the full variable domain: AAGVIQSPRHLIKEKRETATLKCYPIPRHDTVYWYQQGPGQDPQFLISFYEKMQSDKGSIPDRFSAQQFSDYHSELNMSSLELGDSALYFCASSPGQGRGEQYFGPGTRLTVT.

The genes are TRBV4-1 and TRBJ2-1; 9 bases map to TRBD2. The V segment lost 5 bases and the J segment 5 bases; nucleotides outside the gene matches: 10. The CDR3 totals 16 residues. Germline-derived CDR1 and CDR2 are MGHRA and YSYEKL. The CDR3 is CASSSRGGALNNEQFF. The CDR3 DNA reads as TGCGCCAGCAGCTCCCGCGGGGGGGCCCTGAACAATGAGCAGTTCTTC.

CDR3 region: CASRQPQGEQYF. The CDR3 nucleotides read TGTGCCAGCCGACAGCCACAGGGCGAGCAGTACTTC. V is TRBV6-5 and J is TRBJ2-7; tentative D call: TRBD1 (6 bases). CDR3 size: 12 residues. The V end lost 8 bases, the J end lost 6 bases, and 14 bases lay between the germline ends. Germline lookup yields CDR1 MNHEY and CDR2 SVGAGI.

This clone turned up a few times. The chain has TRBV6-4 and TRBJ2-3; 8 bases are a match to TRBD1. Germline-derived CDR1 and CDR2 are MRHNA and SNTAGT. The CDR3 is made up of 14 amino acids. After removal of 0 bases from V and 4 bases from J, the junction contained 0 bases not matched to a gene. CDR3 amino acids: CASSDSQGADTQYF. DNA for the CDR3: TGTGCCAGCAGTGACTCACAGGGGGCAGATACGCAGTATTTT.